The 31 T cell receptor beta chains below all came from one sample that was sequenced in a study of blood T cell repertoires in COVID-19. Only in-frame clones appear in the TCRdb table, and some are missing; sequencing was by immunoSEQ multiplex PCR. The table has about 410,000 clones, roughly 90% seen once; the top ten hold about 1.5%. The sequencing sample was made of peripheral blood. The receptors here all came from a woman under 40 with active or convalescent COVID-19.

This chain connects TRBV18 to TRBJ1-4; TRBD1 agrees at 9 bases. Germline V gene data show CDR1 as KGHSH and CDR2 as LQKENI. This CDR3 is built from 13 residues. Germline trimming cut 9 bases from V and 8 bases from J; bases unmatched to any gene: 7. CDR3 DNA sequence: TGTGCCAGTTCGGACAGGGGCGGAGAAAAACTGTTTTTT. Its protein is CASSDRGGEKLFF.

This clone was seen only a few times. The rearrangement joins TRBV4-1 to TRBJ2-2; 9 bases fit TRBD2. CDR1 is MGHRA and CDR2 is YSYEKL in the germline V gene. The CDR3 length is 16 residues. V shed 1 base and J 4 bases; nucleotides not matched to a gene: 4. The chain's CDR3 is CASSQGSGGSTGELFF. CDR3 DNA: TGCGCCAGCAGCCAAGGTAGCGGGGGTAGCACCGGGGAGCTGTTTTTT.

V is TRBV13 and J is TRBJ2-3; 14 nucleotides align to TRBD2. V dropped 5 bases and J dropped 6; count of bases not matched to a gene: 10. This CDR3 region has 17 residues. Germline V gene lookup returns CDR1 PRHDT and CDR2 FYEKMQ (reference sequence). The CDR3 DNA is TGTGCCAGCAGCAAACCGACTAGCGGGGGGGTAATTGATACGCAGTATTTT. Its protein is CASSKPTSGGVIDTQYF. The entire variable domain, with the rest obtained from reference TRBV13 and TRBJ2-3, is as follows: AAGVIQSPRHLIKEKRETATLKCYPIPRHDTVYWYQQGPGQDPQFLISFYEKMQSDKGSIPDRFSAQQFSDYHSELNMSSLELGDSALYFCASSKPTSGGVIDTQYFGPGTRLTVL.

This clone is a singleton in its sample. Other DNA sequences in the same sample also yield this CDR3. The rearrangement links TRBV12-3 or TRBV12-4 to TRBJ2-3; D is undetermined. The CDR3 contains 12 residues. Trimming took 3 bases from V and 4 from J, leaving 5 bases between them. The CDR3: CASSFSSDTQYF. The CDR3 coding sequence is TGTGCCAGCAGTTTTTCCTCAGATACGCAGTATTTT.

The chain is built from TRBV19 and TRBJ1-2; 10 bases agree with TRBD1. CDR3 size: 15 residues. The germline gives CDR1 LNHDA, CDR2 SQIVND (reference sequence). V lost 5 bases to trimming and J lost 7 bases; unmatched junction nucleotides: 10. This CDR3 reads CASSGPGQGIGGYTF. In nucleotides, the CDR3 is TGTGCCAGTAGTGGGCCGGGACAGGGGATCGGTGGCTACACCTTC.

This chain links TRBV18 with TRBJ1-1; 10 positions match TRBD1. CDR3 length equals 14 residues. With V trimmed by 3 bases and J by 7 bases, 5 bases remained unmatched. Germline assignment: CDR1 KGHSH and CDR2 LQKENI. CDR3 in amino acids: CASSPPRDRGEAFF. CDR3 bases: TGTGCCAGCTCACCTCCCCGGGACAGGGGTGAAGCTTTCTTT.

The V gene is TRBV6-5, the J gene TRBJ2-2, with D possibly TRBD2 on 6 matching bases. Per the germline V gene, CDR1 is MNHEY and CDR2 is SVGAGI. The CDR3 length is 15 residues. Trimming pared 6 bases from V and 0 bases from J, leaving 11 bases between. CDR3 nucleotide sequence: TGTGCCAGCAGGCCTGCGGGGTCGAACACCGGGGAGCTGTTTTTT. Encoded protein: CASRPAGSNTGELFF.

The chain joins TRBV7-2 to TRBJ1-1; D is unresolved. The CDR3 covers 13 residues. Deletions cut 5 bases from V and 1 base from J, with 8 bases between. The V gene's germline CDR1 is SGHTA and CDR2 FQGNSA. This chain's CDR3 is CASSAPSNTEAFF. Here the CDR3 DNA reads TGTGCCAGCAGCGCGCCGTCGAACACTGAAGCTTTCTTT.

The chain has TRBV28 and TRBJ1-2; D remains ambiguous. The V gene lost 1 base and the J gene lost 4 bases, with 13 bases spanning the gap. CDR1 MDHEN and CDR2 SYDVKM come from the germline V gene. The CDR3 is 15 amino acids. The CDR3 sequence: CASSLYELQSYGYTF. In DNA, the CDR3 is TGTGCCAGCAGTTTATATGAATTACAGAGCTATGGCTACACCTTC.

The count of this clone is one. The rearrangement uses TRBV3-1 (or the pseudogene TRBV3-2) and TRBJ1-1; no definite D call. This CDR3 spans 16 amino acids. CDR1 is LGHDT, CDR2 YNNKEL, per germline (reference sequence). Trimming pared 4 bases from V and 0 bases from J, leaving 15 bases between. CDR3 sequence (DNA): TGTGCCAGCAGCCCCCCCGGTGGAGGGATGAACACTGAAGCTTTCTTT. Protein product: CASSPPGGGMNTEAFF.

This clone was detected many times. This chain links TRBV6-4 with TRBJ2-3, with 14 bases lining up with TRBD2. The CDR3 consists of 15 residues. V lost 5 bases to trimming and J lost 4 bases; unmatched junction nucleotides: 2. In germline, CDR1 is MRHNA, CDR2 SNTAGT. The CDR3 spells CASSSTSGGADTQYF. In DNA form, the CDR3 reads TGTGCCAGCAGTTCGACTAGCGGGGGGGCAGATACGCAGTATTTT.

J is TRBJ1-2 and V is TRBV25-1, with D perhaps TRBD1 (5 bases). CDR3 size: 12 residues. The V end was cut by 6 bases, the J end by 2 bases, with 7 bases between. The germline V gene encodes CDR1 MGHDK and CDR2 SYGVNS. The CDR3 DNA reads as TGTGCCAGCAGAGACAGAAACTATGGCTACACCTTC. This gives the protein CASRDRNYGYTF.

This clone showed up just a few times. This chain joins TRBV5-1 and TRBJ1-1; D remains ambiguous. The germline gives CDR1 SGHRS, CDR2 YFSETQ. Trimming stripped 0 bases from V and 6 bases from J, with 6 bases between. The CDR3 has 12 amino acids. The CDR3 loop reads CASSLDGAEAFF. The CDR3, as DNA: TGCGCCAGCAGCTTGGATGGAGCTGAAGCTTTCTTT.

Details on this clone: Other DNA sequences from this sample encode an identical CDR3 as well. The V gene is TRBV5-1, the J gene TRBJ1-1; D remains unclear. Trimming removed 1 base from V and 3 bases from J, with 10 bases in between. From germline, CDR1 is SGHRS and CDR2 YFSETQ. This CDR3 contains 14 residues. The CDR3 loop reads CASSLRGVDTEAFF. DNA for the CDR3: TGCGCCAGCAGCTTGCGCGGTGTCGACACTGAAGCTTTCTTT.

The rearrangement links TRBV5-1 to TRBJ1-2; possibly TRBD1 for D (6 bases). Germline values: CDR1 SGHRS, CDR2 YFSETQ. The V end was cut by 9 bases, the J end by 3 bases, with 15 bases between. The CDR3 runs 13 residues. CDR3 sequence reads: CATTLGGDYGYTF. The CDR3 DNA is TGCGCCACCACCCTAGGGGGGGACTATGGCTACACCTTC.

The chain carries TRBV29-1 and TRBJ2-1; 8 nucleotides match TRBD2. The CDR3 spans 14 residues. Germline CDR1 reads SQVTM; CDR2 reads ANQGSEA. The ends lost 7 bases at V and 5 bases at J; junction bases unmatched: 10. The CDR3 reads CSEYISGDHNEQFF. The CDR3 bases are TGCAGCGAGTATATTAGCGGGGACCACAATGAGCAGTTCTTC.

A few counts support this clone. The CDR3 DNA reads as TGTGCCAGCAGCCAGGAGAGGGGGACTAGCGGGGGTAATGAGCAGTTCTTC. Translation gives CASSQERGTSGGNEQFF. The rearrangement uses TRBV4-2 and TRBJ2-1, with TRBD2 matching over 14 bases. The CDR3 has 17 amino acids. The germline V gene encodes CDR1 LGHNA and CDR2 YNFKEQ. V lost 3 bases and J lost 7; bases outside the gene matches: 8.

The V call is TRBV10-1, the J call TRBJ1-6; no firm D call. Germline lookup yields CDR1 WNHNN and CDR2 SYGVQD (reference sequence). The CDR3 is 13 residues long. Trimming took off 6 bases at V and 5 bases at J, with 8 bases between the two ends. CDR3 amino acids: CASRSRDNSPLHF. The DNA for the CDR3 is TGCGCCAGCAGGAGTCGAGATAATTCACCCCTCCACTTT.

The rearrangement uses TRBV7-8 and TRBJ1-2; no firm D call. V lost 5 bases and J 6 bases, leaving 28 bases between the germline ends. The CDR3 runs to 18 residues. Germline lookup yields CDR1 SGHVS and CDR2 FQNEAQ. The chain's CDR3 is CASSPDKVLHFRADGYTF. DNA of the CDR3: TGTGCCAGCAGCCCCGACAAGGTCTTACACTTTAGAGCGGATGGCTACACCTTC.

The chain couples TRBV19 to TRBJ1-2, with D perhaps matching TRBD1 (6 bases). Per the germline V gene, CDR1 is LNHDA and CDR2 is SQIVND (reference sequence). Trimming left V 1 base short and J 4 bases short, with 10 bases between. The CDR3 extends over 14 amino acids. The CDR3 loop reads CASSIGAGVYGYTF. The DNA for the CDR3 is TGTGCCAGTAGTATAGGGGCAGGGGTCTATGGCTACACCTTC.

Comments on this clone: The limits of the CDR3 on the DNA are not certain, so only TCRdb's listed CDR3 is given. The chain has TRBV19 and TRBJ1-5; the table's D call of TRBD1 was not tested on the DNA. The length of the CDR3 is 17 amino acids, counting both ends. Germline CDR1 reads LNHDA; CDR2 reads SQIVND (reference sequence). The CDR3 reads CASSIFVQGVYNQPQHF.

This chain connects TRBV6-4 to TRBJ2-1; TRBD2 matches at 9 bases. Germline assignment: CDR1 MRHNA and CDR2 SNTAGT. V shed 1 base and J 13 bases; nucleotides not matched to a gene: 5. This CDR3 comprises 13 residues. The CDR3 reads CASSDLASGIQFF. DNA for the CDR3: TGTGCCAGCAGTGACTTGGCTAGCGGGATTCAGTTCTTC.

The chain links TRBV19 to TRBJ2-3; 16 bases are a match to TRBD2. The J segment lost 6 bases and the V segment lost 3 bases, leaving 3 bases of the junction unmatched. The CDR3 is 16 residues long. Germline V gene lookup returns CDR1 LNHDA and CDR2 SQIVND (reference sequence). The CDR3 nucleotides read TGTGCCAGTAGTATGGGACTAGCGGGAGGGCGTGATACGCAGTATTTT. It is translated as CASSMGLAGGRDTQYF.

This chain joins TRBV3-1 (or the pseudogene TRBV3-2) and TRBJ2-5; D is perhaps TRBD2 (6 bases). Germline-derived CDR1 and CDR2 are LGHDT and YNNKEL (reference sequence). The CDR3 contains 14 residues. The V end was cut by 11 bases, the J end by 2 bases, with 18 bases between. CDR3 sequence reads: CAASSPGVQETQYF. CDR3 DNA: TGTGCCGCTTCTTCCCCGGGGGTGCAAGAGACCCAGTACTTC.

The chain links TRBV5-5 to TRBJ1-3; D may be TRBD1 (6 bases). Looked up from germline, CDR1 is SGHKS and CDR2 is YYEKEE (reference sequence). The CDR3 spans 15 residues. Trimming stripped 3 bases from V and 3 bases from J, with 13 bases between. CDR3 in DNA: TGTGCCAGCAGCTACGGGGGGGCGCTTGGAAACACCATATATTTT. Translated, it gives CASSYGGALGNTIYF. The full variable domain, completed using reference TRBV5-5 and TRBJ1-3, is DAGVTQSPTHLIKTRGQQVTLRCSPISGHKSVSWYQQVLGQGPQFIFQYYEKEERGRGNFPDRFSARQFPNYSSELNVNALLLGDSALYLCASSYGGALGNTIYFGEGSWLTVV.

The rearrangement links TRBV5-5 to TRBJ1-2, with D tentatively TRBD1 (5 bases). Trimming left V 2 bases short and J 4 bases short, with 15 bases between. This CDR3 has 15 residues. The germline V gene encodes CDR1 SGHKS and CDR2 YYEKEE (reference sequence). This CDR3 reads CASSFMSGSGYGYTF. The CDR3 DNA follows: TGTGCCAGCAGCTTTATGTCAGGGTCGGGCTATGGCTACACCTTC.

V usage is TRBV21-1 and J usage is TRBJ2-2; the DNA was not used to check the table's D call, TRBD2. TRBV21-1 is tagged as a pseudogene. There are 14 residues in the CDR3. Here the CDR3 reads CASSGGPATGELFF. Here the CDR3 DNA reads TGTGCCAGCTCGGGAGGGCCCGCCACCGGGGAGCTGTTTTTT.

Here the CDR3 reads CASSPMDRSYGYTF. CDR3 coding DNA: TGTGCCAGCTCACCCATGGACAGAAGCTATGGCTACACCTTC. The rearrangement uses TRBV18 and TRBJ1-2; tentative D call: TRBD1 (6 bases). CDR3 length: 14 residues. V was clipped by 3 bases and J by 4 bases, with 12 bases between them. Germline values: CDR1 KGHSH, CDR2 LQKENI.

This chain connects TRBV3-1 (or the pseudogene TRBV3-2) to TRBJ1-1, with D hard to call. Germline V CDR1 and CDR2: LGHDT, YNNKEL (reference sequence). The CDR3 runs 15 residues. With 0 bases removed from V and 2 bases from J, the gap between germline ends came to 10 bases. The CDR3 loop is CASSQDQAANTEAFF. CDR3 bases: TGTGCCAGCAGCCAAGATCAGGCAGCAAACACTGAAGCTTTCTTT.

This rearrangement joins TRBV12-3 or TRBV12-4 to TRBJ1-1, with D uncertain. The CDR3 is 13 residues long. Trimming took 3 bases from V and 2 from J, leaving 7 bases between them. As DNA, the CDR3 is TGTGCCAGCAGTTTTACAGCTAACACTGAAGCTTTCTTT. Translation: CASSFTANTEAFF.

This clone turned up a few times. This chain uses TRBV27 with TRBJ2-7, with 7 nucleotides matching TRBD2. The CDR3 sequence is 16 residues long. Germline V gene data show CDR1 as MNHEY and CDR2 as SMNVEV (reference sequence). The junction had 10 bases not matched to a gene; V was cut back by 2 bases and J by 3 bases. The CDR3 protein is CASSLGSGTTGYEQYF. The CDR3 DNA is TGTGCCAGCAGTTTAGGGTCAGGGACTACGGGCTACGAGCAGTACTTC.